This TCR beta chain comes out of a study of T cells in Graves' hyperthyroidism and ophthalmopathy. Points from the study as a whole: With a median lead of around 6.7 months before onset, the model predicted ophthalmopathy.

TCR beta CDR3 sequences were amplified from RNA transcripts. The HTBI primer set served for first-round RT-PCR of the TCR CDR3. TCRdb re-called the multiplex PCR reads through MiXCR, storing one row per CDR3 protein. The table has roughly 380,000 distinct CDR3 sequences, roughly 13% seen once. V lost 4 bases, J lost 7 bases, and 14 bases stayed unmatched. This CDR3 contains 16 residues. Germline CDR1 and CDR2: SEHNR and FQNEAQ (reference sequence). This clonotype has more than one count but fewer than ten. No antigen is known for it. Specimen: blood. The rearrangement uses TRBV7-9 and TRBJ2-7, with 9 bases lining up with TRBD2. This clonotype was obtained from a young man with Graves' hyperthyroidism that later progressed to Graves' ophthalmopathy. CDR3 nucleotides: TGTGCCAGCAGCTCATCTAGCGGGGTTGACGGGAGGGAGCAGTACTTC. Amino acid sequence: CASSSSSGVDGREQYF. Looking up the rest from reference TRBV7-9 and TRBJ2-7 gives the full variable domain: DTGVSQNPRHKITKRGQNVTFRCDPISEHNRLYWYRQTLGQGPEFLTYFQNEAQLEKSRLLSDRFSAERPKGSFSTLEIQRTEQGDSAMYLCASSSSSGVDGREQYFGPGTRLTVT.